This is a list of T cell receptor beta chains from one sample in a study of blood T cell repertoires in COVID-19. The repertoire was sequenced with immunoSEQ multiplex PCR; TCRdb's copy has only in-frame clones and lacks some. The table records 55,000 or so clones, over 75% of them present only once. The sample consisted of peripheral blood. The origin of the receptors is a man in his 60s with active or convalescent COVID-19. CDR3s leave out the opening cysteine and the closing phenylalanine or tryptophan. D genes are given only for firm matches.

>TRBJ1-5|TRBV27|-
ASSRGSPQPQH
>TRBJ2-1|TRBV6-5|-
AIGTTRGSYNEQF
>TRBJ2-5|TRBV11-2|-
ASSLEAGTPQETQY
>TRBJ2-7|TRBV6-5|TRBD1
ASRGDSYYEQY
>TRBJ2-5|TRBV2|TRBD2
ASRRLADGWETQY
>TRBJ2-7|TRBV28|-
ASSLLGQTYEQY
>TRBJ1-5|TRBV28|-
ASSLGGPSNQPQH
>TRBJ2-1|TRBV3-1/TRBV3-2|-
ASSQLAALYNEQF
>TRBJ1-2|TRBV5-5|-
ASEPGTSYGYT
>TRBJ2-5|TRBV30|-
AWSQGIGETQY
>TRBJ2-7|TRBV5-4|-
ASRRGGSYEQY
>TRBJ1-5|TRBV24-1|-
ATRGARNQPQH
>TRBJ2-3|TRBV24-1|TRBD2
ATSRGLAGGMGDTQY
>TRBJ2-2|TRBV5-1|-
ASSRQVLNTGELF
>TRBJ2-3|TRBV27|-
ASSLLDSADTQY
>TRBJ1-2|TRBV11-2|TRBD1
ASSSLGTGYGYT
>TRBJ2-3|TRBV7-3|TRBD2
ASSLSGREGADTQY
>TRBJ2-1|TRBV11-2|-
ASSFEHEQF
>TRBJ1-5|TRBV2|-
ASSYEGYQPQH
>TRBJ2-1|TRBV24-1|-
ATSDRSTGSEQF
>TRBJ2-1|TRBV5-1|-
ASSLNHQGNEQF
>TRBJ1-1|TRBV7-9|TRBD1
ASSPMGQLNTEAF
>TRBJ1-3|TRBV28|-
ASNFRGPGNTIY
>TRBJ1-1|TRBV29-1|-
SVAQGGTEAF
>TRBJ1-4|TRBV6-6|TRBD1
ASSYTGTGVEKLF
>TRBJ2-7|TRBV6-5|TRBD2
ASSPGLAGHYEQY